The source of this T cell receptor (beta chain) is a study of T cell changes during pregnancy in multiple sclerosis. The CDR3 loop spans 14 amino acids. The germline V gene has CDR1 SQVTM and CDR2 ANQGSEA. Trimming cost V 5 bases and J 4 bases, with 17 bases left between them. Measured with immunoSEQ multiplex PCR; TCRdb has only the in-frame clones, and not every one. The table includes about 48,000 clones, about nine tenths detected once. This TCR was sampled from a female donor with multiple sclerosis, enrolled in a pregnancy study. Sequencing was performed on CD4+ T cells from peripheral blood mononuclear cells, taken in the third trimester of pregnancy. This rearrangement joins TRBV29-1 to TRBJ1-1; D perhaps matches TRBD1 (6 bases). The CDR3 sequence: CSVLWEQGITEAFF. CDR3 coding DNA: TGCAGCGTTCTATGGGAACAGGGAATCACTGAAGCTTTCTTT.